Presented here are 24 T cell receptor beta chains from one specimen sequenced in a study of blood T cell repertoires in COVID-19. Generated by immunoSEQ multiplex PCR, the TCRdb table keeps only in-frame clones and is missing some. The sample lists over 200,000 clones, about 85% occurring once. Source material: PBMCs or T cells enriched from blood (not recorded which). The receptors derive from a man aged 40-50 years who had recovered from COVID-19.

The chain links TRBV4-1 to TRBJ2-2, with 14 nucleotides matching TRBD2. The junction had 7 bases not matched to a gene; V was cut back by 2 bases and J by 5 bases. The CDR3 is 18 amino acids. CDR1 is MGHRA and CDR2 is YSYEKL in the germline V gene. CDR3 sequence: CASSQTGTSGRYTGELFF. The CDR3 DNA is TGCGCCAGCAGCCAAACCGGGACTAGCGGGAGATATACCGGGGAGCTGTTTTTT.

CDR3 bases: TGTGCCAGTAGTTTCCAGACAGGGGGCGCCTACGAGCAGTACTTC. Protein product: CASSFQTGGAYEQYF. The J gene is TRBJ2-7, the V gene TRBV19; 10 bases map to TRBD1. J gave up 2 bases and V 5 bases, and 6 bases lay outside the gene matches. This CDR3 has 15 residues. The germline gives CDR1 LNHDA, CDR2 SQIVND (reference sequence).

V is TRBV5-4 and J is TRBJ2-5; 12 bases line up with TRBD2. Trimming took 3 bases from V and 4 from J; bases not matched to a gene: 4. The germline gives CDR1 SGHNT, CDR2 YYREEE (reference sequence). The CDR3 contains 15 residues. The CDR3 DNA reads as TGTGCCAGCAGCTGGGGGGGACTAGCGGGAGAGACCCAGTACTTC. The encoded protein is CASSWGGLAGETQYF.

The V call is TRBV29-1, the J call TRBJ2-2; TRBD2 agrees at 7 bases. V dropped 4 bases and J dropped 1; count of bases not matched to a gene: 3. Germline CDR1 reads SQVTM; CDR2 reads ANQGSEA. The CDR3 extends over 14 amino acids. The chain's CDR3 is CSVGTRVNTGELFF. The CDR3 DNA follows: TGCAGCGTTGGGACTAGAGTGAACACCGGGGAGCTGTTTTTT.

This chain links TRBV30 with TRBJ2-7; a weak D match, TRBD1 (6 bases). The V and J ends lost 4 bases and 5 bases respectively, with 18 bases between them. The CDR3 covers 14 residues. Per germline, CDR1 GTSNPN and CDR2 SVGIG (reference sequence). The CDR3 region is CAWKKTGNLDEQYF. For the CDR3, the DNA is TGTGCCTGGAAGAAAACAGGGAATTTGGACGAGCAGTACTTC.

The chain employs TRBV27 and TRBJ2-3; the match to TRBD1 covers 12 bases. Germline V gene data show CDR1 as MNHEY and CDR2 as SMNVEV (reference sequence). The J segment lost 9 bases and the V segment lost 5 bases, leaving 6 bases of the junction unmatched. This CDR3 is built from 14 residues. The CDR3, as DNA: TGTGCCAGCAGTCCCGGGACAGGGGGCCTCACGCAGTATTTT. This gives the protein CASSPGTGGLTQYF.

The V and J genes are TRBV6-1 and TRBJ1-4; 7 bases are shared with TRBD1. The V gene's germline CDR1 is MNHNS and CDR2 SASEGT. CDR3 length equals 17 residues. J lost 7 bases, V lost 5 bases, and 16 bases had no gene match. Here the CDR3 DNA reads TGTGCCAGCAGTAAAGGGCAGGGGGAGACATTGAGTGAAAAACTGTTTTTT. Its translation: CASSKGQGETLSEKLFF.

The chain carries TRBV19 and TRBJ1-5, with TRBD1 matching over 7 bases. CDR3 length equals 16 residues. V gave up 4 bases and J gave up 0 bases; unmatched junction bases: 6. The germline gives CDR1 LNHDA, CDR2 SQIVND (reference sequence). This chain's CDR3 is CASSTTGRNSNQPQHF. The CDR3, as DNA: TGTGCCAGTAGTACGACAGGGAGGAATAGCAATCAGCCCCAGCATTTT.

V usage is TRBV5-5 and J usage is TRBJ2-1; TRBD2 matches 10 bases. V gave up 4 bases and J gave up 4 bases; unmatched junction bases: 5. Looked up from germline, CDR1 is SGHKS and CDR2 is YYEKEE (reference sequence). The CDR3 is 15 residues long. The DNA of the CDR3 is TGTGCCAGCAGCACACAAGCGGGAGGGTACAATGAGCAGTTCTTC. It codes for CASSTQAGGYNEQFF.

The rearrangement joins TRBV6-5 to TRBJ2-3; D is possibly TRBD1 (5 bases). Looked up from germline, CDR1 is MNHEY and CDR2 is SVGAGI. The CDR3 runs to 15 residues. V lost 11 bases and J 3 bases, leaving 21 bases between the germline ends. CDR3: CAGQVGLGETDTQYF. In DNA form, the CDR3 reads TGTGCCGGCCAAGTAGGGTTAGGGGAAACAGATACGCAGTATTTT.

The chain couples TRBV5-6 to TRBJ2-3; D unclear. Trimming stripped 2 bases from V and 4 bases from J, with 11 bases between. The germline CDR1 and CDR2 sequences are SGHDT and YYEEEE. The CDR3 loop spans 14 amino acids. CDR3 nucleotides: TGTGCCAGCAGCTTTGTTAGAGGTGCAGATACGCAGTATTTT. Protein: CASSFVRGADTQYF.

This chain joins TRBV19 and TRBJ2-3; 7 bases match TRBD1. V shed 4 bases and J 4 bases; nucleotides not matched to a gene: 8. The CDR3 has 15 amino acids. The germline V gene encodes CDR1 LNHDA and CDR2 SQIVND (reference sequence). The CDR3 sequence: CASSRSRGSPDTQYF. CDR3 nucleotide sequence: TGTGCCAGTAGTAGGAGCAGGGGGAGCCCAGATACGCAGTATTTT.

This chain uses TRBV28 with TRBJ2-1; possibly TRBD1 for D (5 bases). This CDR3 has 15 amino acids. The V end lost 5 bases, the J end lost 9 bases, and 20 bases lay between the germline ends. From germline, CDR1 is MDHEN and CDR2 SYDVKM. DNA of the CDR3: TGTGCCAGCAGTACTACCAGAGACAGTTTACGTGAGCAGTTCTTC. Translated, it gives CASSTTRDSLREQFF.

As for this clone: At the DNA level, this CDR3 is encoded by other sequences in the same sample as well. The rearrangement joins TRBV18 to TRBJ1-4; TRBD1 matches 9 bases. This CDR3 is built from 14 residues. CDR1 KGHSH and CDR2 LQKENI come from the germline V gene. The V and J ends lost 3 bases and 4 bases, in that order; junction bases with no gene match: 0. The CDR3 sequence is CASSPGQGNEKLFF. CDR3 in DNA: TGTGCCAGCTCACCGGGACAGGGTAATGAAAAACTGTTTTTT.

The table lists this clone with a few counts. This rearrangement joins TRBV6-5 to TRBJ1-5, with 7 nucleotides matching TRBD1. The V gene end was trimmed by 4 bases and the J gene end by 1 base; junction bases not matched to a gene: 7. Germline V gene lookup returns CDR1 MNHEY and CDR2 SVGAGI. This CDR3 contains 16 residues. The CDR3 region has the DNA TGTGCCAGCAGTTCTGAGGGGGCTTTGAGCAATCAGCCCCAGCATTTT. Its protein is CASSSEGALSNQPQHF.

This chain uses TRBV19 with TRBJ1-2; D not resolved. V lost 1 base and J lost 4, with 10 bases in between. CDR1 is LNHDA, CDR2 SQIVND, per germline (reference sequence). CDR3 length equals 14 residues. The CDR3 nucleotides read TGTGCCAGTAGTATAGGAGACATCTTCTATGGCTACACCTTC. Amino acids: CASSIGDIFYGYTF.

This chain connects TRBV6-5 to TRBJ1-1; a possible D gene is TRBD1 (5 bases). This CDR3 region has 15 residues. The germline V gene has CDR1 MNHEY and CDR2 SVGAGI. The V end was cut by 10 bases, the J end by 0 bases, with 18 bases between. CDR3 amino acids: CATFRATVLNTEAFF. CDR3 nucleotides: TGTGCCACCTTCAGGGCGACAGTCCTGAACACTGAAGCTTTCTTT.

The chain uses TRBV11-3 and TRBJ2-7; 9 bases match TRBD1. The CDR3 spans 15 residues. CDR1 SGHNT and CDR2 YENEEA come from the germline V gene. The junction had 10 bases not matched to a gene; V was cut back by 5 bases and J by 5 bases. DNA for the CDR3: TGTGCCAGCAGCCCGGGACAGGGAAGATTAAACGAGCAGTACTTC. It yields the protein CASSPGQGRLNEQYF.

The genes are TRBV19 and TRBJ2-7, with D unresolved. Trimming left V 5 bases short and J 0 bases short, with 8 bases between. The germline V gene has CDR1 LNHDA and CDR2 SQIVND (reference sequence). CDR3 size: 13 residues. The CDR3 DNA is TGTGCCAGTAGTGACACACTCTCCTACGAGCAGTACTTC. It is translated as CASSDTLSYEQYF.

The rearrangement joins TRBV18 to TRBJ2-2; D unresolved. CDR3 length equals 13 residues. V was clipped by 2 bases and J by 4 bases, with 5 bases between them. The germline CDR1 and CDR2 sequences are KGHSH and LQKENI. The CDR3 DNA reads as TGTGCCAGCTCACCAGGGCCCACCGGGGAGCTGTTTTTT. As protein: CASSPGPTGELFF.

The rearrangement joins TRBV12-3 or TRBV12-4 to TRBJ2-2; the D is unclear. The CDR3 consists of 13 residues. V lost 3 bases and J 5 bases, leaving 7 bases between the germline ends. CDR3 protein: CASSFTVTGELFF. CDR3 DNA: TGTGCCAGCAGTTTTACTGTAACCGGGGAGCTGTTTTTT.

This chain uses TRBV28 with TRBJ2-7, with 8 nucleotides matching TRBD1. The CDR3 length is 15 residues. Germline trimming cut 5 bases from V and 2 bases from J; bases unmatched to any gene: 8. The germline CDR1 and CDR2 sequences are MDHEN and SYDVKM. Here the CDR3 DNA reads TGTGCCAGCAGTAGTTTCGGCAGGGGGCCCTACGAGCAGTACTTC. This codes for CASSSFGRGPYEQYF.

The table lists this clone with many counts. V is TRBV19 and J is TRBJ1-1; D remains unclear. The CDR3 sequence is 12 residues long. The V gene lost 5 bases and the J gene lost 5 bases, with 9 bases spanning the gap. CDR1 and CDR2 (germline): LNHDA, SQIVND (reference sequence). The CDR3 loop reads CASSVAATEAFF. CDR3 nucleotide sequence: TGTGCCAGTAGTGTCGCGGCAACTGAAGCTTTCTTT.

This sequence joins TRBV30 and TRBJ2-5; 14 positions match TRBD2. This CDR3 comprises 17 residues. Losses at the gene ends were 2 bases for V and 4 bases for J; bases not matched to a gene: 9. The germline CDR1 and CDR2 sequences are GTSNPN and SVGIG (reference sequence). CDR3: CAWSTSRTSGRRETQYF. As DNA, the CDR3 is TGTGCCTGGAGTACCTCTCGGACTAGCGGGAGGAGAGAGACCCAGTACTTC.